What follows are 6 T cell receptor beta chains derived from one specimen sequenced in a study of cytomegalovirus exposure and HLA in healthy donors. The PCR had 60 Vbeta and 13 Jbeta primers. Sequenced by immunoSEQ multiplex PCR; TCRdb stores in-frame clones only, minus some. In the table there are approximately 120,000 clones, 75% to 85% of which are singletons. Specimen: PBMCs. The receptors were sampled from a man aged 40-55 years in good health and CMV-seronegative.

V gene TRBV2 combines with J gene TRBJ2-7; D uncertain. This CDR3 spans 14 amino acids. Germline V gene sequence: CDR1 SNHLY, CDR2 FYNNEI. V lost 4 bases and J lost 1, with 11 bases in between. CDR3 nucleotides: TGTGCCAGCAGTGTTGTCGTGTTATCCTACGAGCAGTACTTC. Amino acid sequence: CASSVVVLSYEQYF.

The chain joins TRBV7-8 to TRBJ2-1; TRBD2 aligns across 9 bases. This CDR3 comprises 17 residues. The V segment lost 5 bases and the J segment 9 bases; nucleotides outside the gene matches: 17. Germline assignment: CDR1 SGHVS and CDR2 FQNEAQ. CDR3 bases: TGTGCCAGCAGCGCCCTCGGCCCAGGCGGGGGGGCCTTTGAGCAGTTCTTC. This encodes CASSALGPGGGAFEQFF.

This clone occurred a few times. The rearrangement uses TRBV4-3 and TRBJ1-2, with a tentative D call TRBD1 (6 bases). The CDR3 spans 15 residues. The germline V and J ends were trimmed by 3 bases and 4 bases, with 15 bases remaining between them. Germline CDR1 and CDR2: LGHNA and YSLEER. This CDR3 reads CASSQGIQGTYGYTF. The CDR3 DNA sequence: TGCGCCAGCAGCCAGGGGATCCAGGGGACCTATGGCTACACCTTC.

The V call is TRBV7-6, the J call TRBJ1-3, with 8 positions matching TRBD1. This CDR3 spans 14 amino acids. Germline CDR1 reads SGHVS; CDR2 reads FNYEAQ. Losses at the gene ends were 5 bases for V and 2 bases for J; bases not matched to a gene: 2. CDR3 nucleotide sequence: TGTGCCAGCAGCATGGACAGGGCTGGAAACACCATATATTTT. Protein: CASSMDRAGNTIYF.

This chain joins TRBV10-3 and TRBJ1-1, with TRBD1 as a possible D gene (5 bases). The length of the CDR3 is 14 residues. Germline-derived CDR1 and CDR2 are ENHRY and SYGVKD. V was shortened by 4 bases and J by 1 base, with 10 bases between the two germline ends. CDR3 region: CAISVGHGNTEAFF. In DNA, the CDR3 is TGTGCCATCAGTGTGGGGCACGGGAACACTGAAGCTTTCTTT.

The chain employs TRBV5-6 and TRBJ2-5, with D possibly matching TRBD1 (5 bases). Germline V gene sequence: CDR1 SGHDT, CDR2 YYEEEE. With 2 bases removed from V and 3 bases from J, the gap between germline ends came to 14 bases. The length of the CDR3 is 15 residues. The CDR3 region has the DNA TGTGCCAGCAGCTTAACAGGCCGGACAAAAGAGACCCAGTACTTC. The encoded protein is CASSLTGRTKETQYF.